A single sample gave rise to the 14 T cell receptor beta chains below, sequenced in a study of cytomegalovirus exposure and HLA in healthy donors listed by TCRdb under 2017. Library preparation employed the immunoSEQ multiplex PCR assay. The multiplex PCR relied on a mix of 60 forward primers for TCR Vbeta segments and 13 reverse primers for TCR Jbeta segments. TCRdb took this table from immuneACCESS and kept in-frame rearrangements with V and J called. Such tables lack part of the clones; where checked against another copy, unresolved V genes explain under half of the gap, and the rest is unexplained. This sample gives nearly 200,000 clones in total; over 60% of them show up just once. Of the sample, 2% to 2.5% is held by the ten largest clones. Sequences were obtained from PBMCs. These receptors originate from a woman in her 30s in good health and CMV-seropositive.

V gene TRBV19 combines with J gene TRBJ1-1; a weak D match, TRBD1 (5 bases). The germline gives CDR1 LNHDA, CDR2 SQIVND (reference sequence). This CDR3 contains 13 residues. V shed 5 bases and J shed 4 bases, with 11 bases lying between them. The CDR3 DNA is TGTGCCAGTAGTGCATCAGGGTTCACTGAAGCTTTCTTT. Amino acids: CASSASGFTEAFF.

V and J are TRBV7-2 and TRBJ2-1, with a possible D match to TRBD2 (6 bases). The CDR3 consists of 18 residues. Trimming took 5 bases from V and 0 from J, leaving 20 bases between them. The germline V gene has CDR1 SGHTA and CDR2 FQGNSA. The DNA of the CDR3 is TGTGCCAGCAGCCGACCGACCCACCTGGGGGGCTCCTACAATGAGCAGTTCTTC. It codes for CASSRPTHLGGSYNEQFF.

In this sample, this clone turned up a few times. The chain carries TRBV28 and TRBJ1-1; D is unclear. V was cut by 5 bases and J by 8 bases, with 12 bases left in between. The germline gives CDR1 MDHEN, CDR2 SYDVKM. This CDR3 contains 12 residues. This chain's CDR3 is CASSPLESEAFF. CDR3 sequence (DNA): TGTGCCAGCAGTCCCTTGGAGTCCGAAGCTTTCTTT. The full variable domain, completed using reference TRBV28 and TRBJ1-1, is DVKVTQSSRYLVKRTGEKVFLECVQDMDHENMFWYRQDPGLGLRLIYFSYDVKMKEKGDIPEGYSVSREKKERFSLILESASTNQTSMYLCASSPLESEAFFGQGTRLTVV.

The chain uses TRBV7-9 and TRBJ1-3; no firm D call. Germline CDR1 is SEHNR and CDR2 is FQNEAQ (reference sequence). The CDR3 has 15 amino acids. The V gene lost 4 bases and the J gene lost 0 bases, with 10 bases spanning the gap. The CDR3 reads CASSSGLNSGNTIYF. DNA of the CDR3: TGTGCCAGCAGCTCCGGACTGAACTCTGGAAACACCATATATTTT.

V is TRBV27 and J is TRBJ2-7; 9 nucleotides match TRBD1. The CDR3 totals 14 residues. The V and J ends lost 6 bases and 6 bases, in that order; junction bases with no gene match: 9. The germline V gene encodes CDR1 MNHEY and CDR2 SMNVEV (reference sequence). The CDR3 sequence: CASRRDRAISEQYF. The CDR3 DNA sequence: TGTGCCAGCAGACGGGACAGGGCGATTTCCGAGCAGTACTTC.

This chain links TRBV5-1 with TRBJ1-2, with D possibly being TRBD1 (6 bases). CDR1 is SGHRS, CDR2 YFSETQ, per germline. This CDR3 spans 14 amino acids. V was trimmed by 3 bases and J by 5 bases, leaving 14 bases between them. The CDR3 reads CASSSPGQAYGYTF. As DNA, the CDR3 is TGCGCCAGCAGCTCACCGGGACAAGCTTATGGCTACACCTTC. Variable domain in full (rest from reference TRBV5-1 and TRBJ1-2): KAGVTQTPRYLIKTRGQQVTLSCSPISGHRSVSWYQQTPGQGLQFLFEYFSETQRNKGNFPGRFSGRQFSNSRSEMNVSTLELGDSALYLCASSSPGQAYGYTFGSGTRLTVV.

The chain uses TRBV15 and TRBJ1-5, with D possibly being TRBD1 (6 bases). The germline gives CDR1 LNHNV, CDR2 YYDKDF (reference sequence). The CDR3 spans 16 residues. Trimming took off 3 bases at V and 1 base at J, with 13 bases between the two ends. The chain's CDR3 is CATSSMGQRSNQPQHF. The CDR3 coding sequence is TGTGCCACCAGCAGTATGGGACAAAGGAGCAATCAGCCCCAGCATTTT. Combining the CDR3 with reference TRBV15 and TRBJ1-5 gives the whole variable domain DAMVIQNPRYQVTQFGKPVTLSCSQTLNHNVMYWYQQKSSQAPKLLFHYYDKDFNNEADTPDNFQSRRPNTSFCFLDIRSPGLGDTAMYLCATSSMGQRSNQPQHFGDGTRLSIL.

This rearrangement joins TRBV10-3 to TRBJ2-7; TRBD1 matches at 8 bases. Germline assignment: CDR1 ENHRY and CDR2 SYGVKD. The junction had 9 bases not matched to a gene; V was cut back by 7 bases and J by 4 bases. CDR3 length: 14 residues. CDR3 coding DNA: TGTGCCATCATGAGAACAGGGGGAAGGTACGAGCAGTACTTC. It yields the protein CAIMRTGGRYEQYF.

The chain recombines TRBV7-8 with TRBJ1-5; 10 nucleotides line up with TRBD1. The V gene's germline CDR1 is SGHVS and CDR2 FQNEAQ. The CDR3 contains 17 residues. The ends lost 4 bases at V and 7 bases at J; junction bases unmatched: 13. CDR3 nucleotide sequence: TGTGCCAGCAGCTCCTTCAGAACGGGACAGGGGAGACAGCCCCAGCATTTT. Its translation is CASSSFRTGQGRQPQHF.

The rearrangement links TRBV7-3 to TRBJ2-3; 12 positions agree with TRBD2. V dropped 5 bases and J dropped 6; count of bases not matched to a gene: 6. There are 15 residues in the CDR3. Germline CDR1 reads SGHTA; CDR2 reads FQGTGA. CDR3 sequence: CASSPTSGGFDTQYF. The CDR3 coding sequence is TGTGCCAGCAGCCCGACTAGCGGGGGTTTCGATACGCAGTATTTT.

V and J are TRBV7-6 and TRBJ2-1; the D gene is possibly TRBD2 (6 bases). The CDR3 totals 17 residues. The V and J ends lost 8 bases and 3 bases respectively, with 23 bases between them. Per the germline V gene, CDR1 is SGHVS and CDR2 is FNYEAQ. The CDR3 sequence: CASAEWSGVGGYNEQFF. The CDR3 nucleotides are TGTGCCAGCGCGGAATGGTCGGGAGTAGGAGGCTACAATGAGCAGTTCTTC.

This clone has only a few counts. The V and J genes are TRBV27 and TRBJ2-7; the match to TRBD1 covers 11 bases. Germline values: CDR1 MNHEY, CDR2 SMNVEV (reference sequence). J lost 7 bases, V lost 5 bases, and 7 bases had no gene match. This CDR3 contains 14 residues. The CDR3 bases are TGTGCCAGCAGTAAATGGGACAGGGGGGGAGAGCAGTACTTC. Protein: CASSKWDRGGEQYF.

The chain uses TRBV11-2 and TRBJ2-1; D perhaps matches TRBD2 (5 bases). Per germline, CDR1 SGHAT and CDR2 FQNNGV. V lost 1 base, J lost 0 bases, and 10 bases lay in between. This CDR3 contains 16 residues. CDR3 bases: TGTGCCAGCAGCTTAGTTGGGAGTCACTCCTACAATGAGCAGTTCTTC. Its protein product is CASSLVGSHSYNEQFF.

This chain uses TRBV7-9 with TRBJ2-1; 10 nucleotides line up with TRBD2. Germline values: CDR1 SEHNR, CDR2 FQNEAQ (reference sequence). The CDR3 runs 15 residues. J gave up 6 bases and V 4 bases, and 6 bases lay outside the gene matches. The CDR3 DNA follows: TGTGCCAGCAGCTCCAGACTAGCGGGTTTCAATGAGCAGTTCTTC. It codes for CASSSRLAGFNEQFF.